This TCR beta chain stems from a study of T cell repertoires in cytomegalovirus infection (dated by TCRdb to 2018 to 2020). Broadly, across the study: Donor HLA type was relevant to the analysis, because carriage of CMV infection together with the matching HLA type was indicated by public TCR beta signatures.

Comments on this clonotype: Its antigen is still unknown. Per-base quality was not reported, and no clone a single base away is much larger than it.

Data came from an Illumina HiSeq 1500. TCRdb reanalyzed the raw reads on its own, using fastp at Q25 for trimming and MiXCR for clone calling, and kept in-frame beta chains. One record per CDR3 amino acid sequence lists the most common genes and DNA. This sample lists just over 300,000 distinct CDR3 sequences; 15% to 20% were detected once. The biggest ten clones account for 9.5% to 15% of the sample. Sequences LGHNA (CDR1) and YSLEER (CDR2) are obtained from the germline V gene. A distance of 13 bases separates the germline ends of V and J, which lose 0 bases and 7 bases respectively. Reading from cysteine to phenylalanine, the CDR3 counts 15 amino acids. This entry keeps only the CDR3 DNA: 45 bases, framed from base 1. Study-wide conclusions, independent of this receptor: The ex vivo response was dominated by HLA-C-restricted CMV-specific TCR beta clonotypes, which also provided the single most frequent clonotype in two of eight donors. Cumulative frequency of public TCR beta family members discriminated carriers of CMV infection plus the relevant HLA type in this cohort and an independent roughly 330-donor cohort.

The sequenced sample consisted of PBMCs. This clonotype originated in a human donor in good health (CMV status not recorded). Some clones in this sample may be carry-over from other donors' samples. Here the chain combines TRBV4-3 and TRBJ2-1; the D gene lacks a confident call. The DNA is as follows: TGCGCCAGCAGCCAAGAGAACGGAAGGCGGAATGAGCAGTTCTTC. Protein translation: CASSQENGRRNEQFF.